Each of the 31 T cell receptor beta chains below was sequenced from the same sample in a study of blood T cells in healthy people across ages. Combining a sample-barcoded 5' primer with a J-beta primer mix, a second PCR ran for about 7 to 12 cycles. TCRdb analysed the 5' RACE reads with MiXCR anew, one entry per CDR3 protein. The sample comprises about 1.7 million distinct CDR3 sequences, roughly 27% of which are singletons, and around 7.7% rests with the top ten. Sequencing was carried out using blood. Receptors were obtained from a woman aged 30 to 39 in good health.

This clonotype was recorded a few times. The CDR3 nucleotides are TGTGCCAGCAGCCTAAAGCCAGCGGGGCTCTACAATGAGCAGTTCTTC. This encodes CASSLKPAGLYNEQFF. The gene calls are TRBV5-6 and TRBJ2-1; 7 bases agree with TRBD2. J was trimmed by 3 bases and V by 4 bases; bases with no gene match: 10. There are 16 residues in the CDR3. CDR1 and CDR2 (germline): SGHDT, YYEEEE.

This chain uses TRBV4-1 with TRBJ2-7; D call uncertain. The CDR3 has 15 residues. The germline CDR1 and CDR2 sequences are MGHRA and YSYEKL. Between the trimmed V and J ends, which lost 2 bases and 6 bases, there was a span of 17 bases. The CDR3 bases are TGCGCCAGCAGCCAATCCCCAGGCGGCGATGGCGAGCAGTACTTC. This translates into CASSQSPGGDGEQYF.

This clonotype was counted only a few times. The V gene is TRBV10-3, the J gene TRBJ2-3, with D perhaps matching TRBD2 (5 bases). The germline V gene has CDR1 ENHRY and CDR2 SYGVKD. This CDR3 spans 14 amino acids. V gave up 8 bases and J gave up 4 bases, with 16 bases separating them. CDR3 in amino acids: CAIANSPGADTQYF. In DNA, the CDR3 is TGTGCCATCGCAAACAGCCCCGGGGCAGATACGCAGTATTTT.

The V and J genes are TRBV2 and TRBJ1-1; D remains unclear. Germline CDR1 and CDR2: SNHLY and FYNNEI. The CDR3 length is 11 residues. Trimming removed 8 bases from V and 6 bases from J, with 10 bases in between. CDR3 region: CASGLIAEAFF. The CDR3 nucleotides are TGTGCCAGCGGGCTGATCGCTGAAGCTTTCTTT.

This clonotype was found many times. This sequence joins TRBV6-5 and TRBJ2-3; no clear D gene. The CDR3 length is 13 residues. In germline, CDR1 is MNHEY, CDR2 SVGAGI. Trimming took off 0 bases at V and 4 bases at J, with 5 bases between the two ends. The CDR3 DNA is TGTGCCAGCAGTTACTCGCGGTCAGATACGCAGTATTTT. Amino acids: CASSYSRSDTQYF.

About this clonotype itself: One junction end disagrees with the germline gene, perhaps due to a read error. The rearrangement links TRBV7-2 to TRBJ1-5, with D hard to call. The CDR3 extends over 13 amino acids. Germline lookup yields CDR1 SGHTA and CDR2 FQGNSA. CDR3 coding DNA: TGTGTCAGCAGCTTAGTTGGGAATCAGCCCCAGCATTTT. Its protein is CVSSLVGNQPQHF.

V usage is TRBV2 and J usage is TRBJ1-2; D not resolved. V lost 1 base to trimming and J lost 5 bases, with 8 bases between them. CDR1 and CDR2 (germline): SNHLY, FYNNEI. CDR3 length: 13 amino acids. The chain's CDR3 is CASSEDQAYGYTF. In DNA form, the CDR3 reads TGTGCCAGCAGTGAAGATCAGGCTTATGGCTACACCTTC.

The CDR3 loop is CSVTGVDGYTF. CDR3 in DNA: TGCAGCGTCACAGGGGTTGATGGCTACACCTTC. The genes are TRBV29-1 and TRBJ1-2; 7 bases are a match to TRBD1. The CDR3 sequence is 11 residues long. The germline V gene has CDR1 SQVTM and CDR2 ANQGSEA. Trimming at V came to 6 bases and at J to 6 bases, leaving 4 bases not matched to a gene.

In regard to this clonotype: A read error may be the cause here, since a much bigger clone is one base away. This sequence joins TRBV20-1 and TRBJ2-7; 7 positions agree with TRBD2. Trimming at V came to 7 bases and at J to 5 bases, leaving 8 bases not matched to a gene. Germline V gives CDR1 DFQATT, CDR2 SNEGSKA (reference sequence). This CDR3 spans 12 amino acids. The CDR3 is CSVSLGGNEQYF. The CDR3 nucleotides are TGCAGTGTTAGTCTGGGGGGGAACGAGCAGTACTTC.

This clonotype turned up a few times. The CDR3 DNA reads as TGCAGTGCTTCAAGTAGCGGGAGTTTCTACGAGCAGTACTTC. It codes for CSASSSGSFYEQYF. The chain couples TRBV20-1 to TRBJ2-7; 9 nucleotides align to TRBD2. This CDR3 has 14 residues. Germline V gives CDR1 DFQATT, CDR2 SNEGSKA (reference sequence). The J segment lost 3 bases and the V segment lost 5 bases, leaving 8 bases of the junction unmatched.

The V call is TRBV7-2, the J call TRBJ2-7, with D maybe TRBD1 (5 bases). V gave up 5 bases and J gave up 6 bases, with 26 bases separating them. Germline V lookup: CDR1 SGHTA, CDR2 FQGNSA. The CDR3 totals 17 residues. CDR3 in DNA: TGTGCCAGCAGCCATGATGCAGGGATTAGAACTTCGGGCGAGCAGTACTTC. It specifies CASSHDAGIRTSGEQYF.

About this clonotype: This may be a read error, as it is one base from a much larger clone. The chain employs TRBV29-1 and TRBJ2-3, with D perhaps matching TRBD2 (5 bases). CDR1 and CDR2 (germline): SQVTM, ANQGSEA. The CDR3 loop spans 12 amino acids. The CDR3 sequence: CSVALEGDTRYF. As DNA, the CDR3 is TGCAGCGTTGCCCTCGAGGGAGATACGCGGTATTTT.

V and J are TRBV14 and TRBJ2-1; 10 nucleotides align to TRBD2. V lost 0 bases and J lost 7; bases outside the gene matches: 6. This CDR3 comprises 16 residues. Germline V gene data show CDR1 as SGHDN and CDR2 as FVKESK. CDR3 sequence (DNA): TGTGCCAGCAGCCAAGAAGCGGGAGGGCCGAGAAATGAGCAGTTCTTC. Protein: CASSQEAGGPRNEQFF.

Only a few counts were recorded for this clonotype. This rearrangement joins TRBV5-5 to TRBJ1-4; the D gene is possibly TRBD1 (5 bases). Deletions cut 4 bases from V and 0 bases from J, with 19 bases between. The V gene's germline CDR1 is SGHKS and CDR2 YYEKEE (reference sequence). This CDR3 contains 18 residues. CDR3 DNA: TGTGCCAGCAGCCCAGGGATTATTAGGGGAGCAACTAATGAAAAACTGTTTTTT. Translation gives CASSPGIIRGATNEKLFF.

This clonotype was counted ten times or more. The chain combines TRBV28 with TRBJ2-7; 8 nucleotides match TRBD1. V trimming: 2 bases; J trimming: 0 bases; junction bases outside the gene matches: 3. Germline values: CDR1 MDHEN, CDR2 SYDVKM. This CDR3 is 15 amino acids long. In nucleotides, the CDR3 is TGTGCCAGCAGTTTACCCACAGGGGGCTCCTACGAGCAGTACTTC. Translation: CASSLPTGGSYEQYF.

The CDR3 coding sequence is TGTGCCAGCGGCAGAGGGGCAGCTAACACTGAAGCTTTCTTT. It encodes CASGRGAANTEAFF. The gene calls are TRBV12-3 or TRBV12-4 and TRBJ1-1; possibly TRBD1 for D (5 bases). This CDR3 has 14 residues. The ends were cut back, 8 bases at V and 2 bases at J, with 15 bases in the middle.

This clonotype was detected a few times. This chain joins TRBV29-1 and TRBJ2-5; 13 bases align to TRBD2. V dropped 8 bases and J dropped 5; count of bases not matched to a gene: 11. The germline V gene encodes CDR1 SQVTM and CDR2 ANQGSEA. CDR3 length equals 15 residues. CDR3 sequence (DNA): TGCAGCTCGACCGGGACTAGCGGGGTTAGGGAGACCCAGTACTTC. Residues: CSSTGTSGVRETQYF. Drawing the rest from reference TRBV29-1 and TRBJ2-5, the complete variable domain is SAVISQKPSRDICQRGTSLTIQCQVDSQVTMMFWYRQQPGQSLTLIATANQGSEATYESGFVIDKFPISRPNLTFSTLTVSNMSPEDSSIYLCSSTGTSGVRETQYFGPGTRLLVL.

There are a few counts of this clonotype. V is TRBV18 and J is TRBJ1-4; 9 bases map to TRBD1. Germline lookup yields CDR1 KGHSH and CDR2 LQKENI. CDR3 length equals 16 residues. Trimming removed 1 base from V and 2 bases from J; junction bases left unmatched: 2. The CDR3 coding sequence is TGTGCCAGCTCACCACGGGACAGGGCGACTAATGAAAAACTGTTTTTT. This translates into CASSPRDRATNEKLFF.

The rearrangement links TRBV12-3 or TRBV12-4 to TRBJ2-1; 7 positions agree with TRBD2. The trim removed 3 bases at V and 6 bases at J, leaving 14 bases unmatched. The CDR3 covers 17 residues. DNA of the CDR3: TGTGCCAGCAGTTTCTGGCTCCCGCGGGGGATGCGCAATGAGCAGTTCTTC. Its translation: CASSFWLPRGMRNEQFF.

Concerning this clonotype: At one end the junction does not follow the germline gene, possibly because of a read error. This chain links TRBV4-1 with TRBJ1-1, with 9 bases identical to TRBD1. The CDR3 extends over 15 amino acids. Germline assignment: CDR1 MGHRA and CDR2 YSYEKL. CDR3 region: CASSLSQGADTEALF. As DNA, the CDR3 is TGCGCCAGCAGCCTCTCACAGGGGGCAGACACTGAAGCTCTCTTT.

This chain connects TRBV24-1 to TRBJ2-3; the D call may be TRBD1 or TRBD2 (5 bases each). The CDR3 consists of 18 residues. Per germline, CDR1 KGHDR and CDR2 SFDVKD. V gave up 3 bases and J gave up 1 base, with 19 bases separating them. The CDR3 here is CATSDPRQSSGGTDTQYF. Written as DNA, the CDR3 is TGTGCCACCAGTGATCCCAGACAGTCCTCCGGGGGCACAGATACGCAGTATTTT.

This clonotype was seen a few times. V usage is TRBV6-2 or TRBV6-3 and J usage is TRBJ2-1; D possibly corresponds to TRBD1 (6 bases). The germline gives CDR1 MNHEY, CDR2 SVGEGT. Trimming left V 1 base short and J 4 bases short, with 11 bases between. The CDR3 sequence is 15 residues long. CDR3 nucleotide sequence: TGTGCCAGCAGTTACTTACAGGGTCAGTACAATGAGCAGTTCTTC. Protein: CASSYLQGQYNEQFF.

CDR3: CASSHQSGELFF. The CDR3 DNA sequence: TGCGCCAGCAGCCACCAGTCCGGGGAGCTGTTTTTT. The rearrangement uses TRBV5-1 and TRBJ2-2; no reliable D call. The CDR3 runs to 12 residues. V was pared by 4 bases and J by 6 bases, with 7 bases between. The germline gives CDR1 SGHRS, CDR2 YFSETQ.

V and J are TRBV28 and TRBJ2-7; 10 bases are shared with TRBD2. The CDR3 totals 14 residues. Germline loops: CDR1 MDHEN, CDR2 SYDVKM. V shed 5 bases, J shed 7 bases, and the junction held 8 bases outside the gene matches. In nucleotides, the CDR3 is TGTGCCAGCAGTCAAGCGGGGGGGCCCCGGGAGCAGTACTTC. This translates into CASSQAGGPREQYF.

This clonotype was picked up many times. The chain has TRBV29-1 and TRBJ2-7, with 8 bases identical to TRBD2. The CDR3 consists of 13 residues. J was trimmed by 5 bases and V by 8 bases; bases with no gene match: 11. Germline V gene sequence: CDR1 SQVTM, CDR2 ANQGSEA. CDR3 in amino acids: CSCAPAGEDEQYF. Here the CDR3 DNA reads TGCAGCTGCGCGCCAGCGGGAGAGGACGAGCAGTACTTC.

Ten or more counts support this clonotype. The CDR3 here is CASSVAPGQGYEQYF. CDR3 sequence (DNA): TGTGCCAGCAGCGTAGCCCCGGGACAGGGGTACGAGCAGTACTTC. The chain links TRBV9 to TRBJ2-7, with 10 nucleotides matching TRBD1. The CDR3 is 15 amino acids. The junction had 4 bases not matched to a gene; V was cut back by 0 bases and J by 4 bases. CDR1 and CDR2 from the germline V gene are SGDLS and YYNGEE. Full variable domain (missing parts from reference TRBV9 and TRBJ2-7): DSGVTQTPKHLITATGQRVTLRCSPRSGDLSVYWYQQSLDQGLQFLIQYYNGEERAKGNILERFSAQQFPDLHSELNLSSLELGDSALYFCASSVAPGQGYEQYFGPGTRLTVT.

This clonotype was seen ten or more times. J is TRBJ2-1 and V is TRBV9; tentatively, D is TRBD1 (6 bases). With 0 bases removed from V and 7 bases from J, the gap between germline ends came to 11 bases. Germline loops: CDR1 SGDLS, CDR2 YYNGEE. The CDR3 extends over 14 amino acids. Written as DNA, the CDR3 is TGTGCCAGCAGCGTAGCTGACCAGGGGAATGAGCAGTTCTTC. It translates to CASSVADQGNEQFF.

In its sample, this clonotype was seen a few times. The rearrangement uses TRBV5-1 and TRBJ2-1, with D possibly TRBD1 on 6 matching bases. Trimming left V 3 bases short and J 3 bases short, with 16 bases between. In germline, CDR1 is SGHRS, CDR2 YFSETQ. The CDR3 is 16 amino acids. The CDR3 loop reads CASSSLGQSYYNEQFF. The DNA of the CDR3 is TGCGCCAGCAGCTCGCTAGGACAGTCCTACTACAATGAGCAGTTCTTC.

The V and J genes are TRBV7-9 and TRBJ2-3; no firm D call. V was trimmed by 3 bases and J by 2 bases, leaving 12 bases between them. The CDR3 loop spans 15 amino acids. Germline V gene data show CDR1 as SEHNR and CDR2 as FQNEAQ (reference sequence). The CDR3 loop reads CASSLRQSTTDTQYF. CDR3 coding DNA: TGTGCCAGCAGCTTGAGGCAATCCACCACAGATACGCAGTATTTT.

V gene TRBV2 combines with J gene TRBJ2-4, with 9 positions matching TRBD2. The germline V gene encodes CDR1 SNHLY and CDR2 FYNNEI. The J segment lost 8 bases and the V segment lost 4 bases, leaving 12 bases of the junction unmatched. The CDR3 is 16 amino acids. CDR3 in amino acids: CASSVGSGGGRDIQYF. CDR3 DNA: TGTGCCAGCAGTGTTGGTAGCGGGGGCGGGAGAGACATTCAGTACTTC.

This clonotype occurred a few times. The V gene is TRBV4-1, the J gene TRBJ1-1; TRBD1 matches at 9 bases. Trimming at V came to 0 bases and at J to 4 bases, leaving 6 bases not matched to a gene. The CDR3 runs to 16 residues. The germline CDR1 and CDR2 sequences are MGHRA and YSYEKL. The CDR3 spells CASSQDLGQGSTEAFF. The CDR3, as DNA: TGCGCCAGCAGCCAAGATTTAGGACAGGGGAGCACTGAAGCTTTCTTT.